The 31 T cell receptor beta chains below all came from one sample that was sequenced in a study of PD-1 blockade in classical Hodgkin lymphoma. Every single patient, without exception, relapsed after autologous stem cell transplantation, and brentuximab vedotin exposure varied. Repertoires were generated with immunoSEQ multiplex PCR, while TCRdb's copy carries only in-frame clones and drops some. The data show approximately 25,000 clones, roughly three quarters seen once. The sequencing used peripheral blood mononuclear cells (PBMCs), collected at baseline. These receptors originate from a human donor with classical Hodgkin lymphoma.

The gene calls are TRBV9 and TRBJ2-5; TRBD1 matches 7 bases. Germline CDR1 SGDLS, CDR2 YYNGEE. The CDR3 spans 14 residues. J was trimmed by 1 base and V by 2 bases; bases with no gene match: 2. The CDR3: CASSVGTAQETQYF. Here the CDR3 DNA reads TGTGCCAGCAGCGTCGGGACAGCCCAAGAGACCCAGTACTTC.

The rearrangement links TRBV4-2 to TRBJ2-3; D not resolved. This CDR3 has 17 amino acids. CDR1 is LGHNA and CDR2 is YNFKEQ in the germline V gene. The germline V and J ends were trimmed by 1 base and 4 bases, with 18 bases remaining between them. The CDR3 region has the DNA TGTGCCAGCAGCCAAGGCTCGCACATGGATGGAGCAGATACGCAGTATTTT. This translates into CASSQGSHMDGADTQYF.

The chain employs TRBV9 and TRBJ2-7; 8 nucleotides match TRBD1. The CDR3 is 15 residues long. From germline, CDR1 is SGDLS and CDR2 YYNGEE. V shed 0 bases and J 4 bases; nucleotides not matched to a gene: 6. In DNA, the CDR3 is TGTGCCAGCAGCGTAGAGGACAGGGCGATGTACGAGCAGTACTTC. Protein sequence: CASSVEDRAMYEQYF.

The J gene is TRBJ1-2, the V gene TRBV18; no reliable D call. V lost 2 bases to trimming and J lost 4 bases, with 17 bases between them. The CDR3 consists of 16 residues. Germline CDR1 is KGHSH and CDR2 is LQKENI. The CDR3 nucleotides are TGTGCCAGCTCACCAACCATGGGCCGGCGGGTCTATGGCTACACCTTC. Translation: CASSPTMGRRVYGYTF.

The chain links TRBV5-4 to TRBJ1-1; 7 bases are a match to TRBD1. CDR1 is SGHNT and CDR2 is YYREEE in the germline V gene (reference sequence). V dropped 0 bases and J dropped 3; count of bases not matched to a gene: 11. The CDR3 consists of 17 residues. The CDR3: CASSLARAGGLDTEAFF. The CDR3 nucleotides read TGTGCCAGCAGCTTGGCTAGGGCAGGGGGGTTAGACACTGAAGCTTTCTTT.

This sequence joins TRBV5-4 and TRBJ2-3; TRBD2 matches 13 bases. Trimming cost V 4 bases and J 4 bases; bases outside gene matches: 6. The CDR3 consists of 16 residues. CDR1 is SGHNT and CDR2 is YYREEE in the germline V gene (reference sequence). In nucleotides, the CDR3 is TGTGCCAGCAGCATAGGACTAGCGGGGGTCTCAGATACGCAGTATTTT. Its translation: CASSIGLAGVSDTQYF. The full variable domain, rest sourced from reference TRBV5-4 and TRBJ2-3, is ETGVTQSPTHLIKTRGQQVTLRCSSQSGHNTVSWYQQALGQGPQFIFQYYREEENGRGNFPPRFSGLQFPNYSSELNVNALELDDSALYLCASSIGLAGVSDTQYFGPGTRLTVL.

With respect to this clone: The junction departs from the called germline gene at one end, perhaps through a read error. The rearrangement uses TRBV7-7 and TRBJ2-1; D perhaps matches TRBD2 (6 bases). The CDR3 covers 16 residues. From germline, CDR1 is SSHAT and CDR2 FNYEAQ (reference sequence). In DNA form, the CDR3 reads TGTGCTAGCAGCTTACTTCTAGCGTCCTCCTACAATGAGCAGTTCTTC. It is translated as CASSLLLASSYNEQFF. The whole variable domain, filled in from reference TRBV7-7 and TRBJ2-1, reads GAGVSQSPRYKVTKRGQDVTLRCDPISSHATLYWYQQALGQGPEFLTYFNYEAQPDKSGLPSDRFSAERPEGSISTLTIQRTEQRDSAMYRCASSLLLASSYNEQFFGPGTRLTVL.

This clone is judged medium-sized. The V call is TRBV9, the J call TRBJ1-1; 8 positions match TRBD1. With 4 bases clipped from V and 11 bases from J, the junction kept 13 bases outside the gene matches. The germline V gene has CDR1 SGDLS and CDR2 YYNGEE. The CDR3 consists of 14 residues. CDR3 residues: CASSPLRTGFEAFF. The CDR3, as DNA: TGTGCCAGCAGCCCCCTACGGACAGGGTTCGAGGCTTTCTTT.

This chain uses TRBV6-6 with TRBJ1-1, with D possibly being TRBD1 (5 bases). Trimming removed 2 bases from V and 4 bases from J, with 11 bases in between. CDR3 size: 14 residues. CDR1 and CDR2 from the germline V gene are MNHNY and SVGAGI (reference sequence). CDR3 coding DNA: TGTGCCAGCAGTTACCCGGGGGTGGGCACTGAAGCTTTCTTT. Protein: CASSYPGVGTEAFF.

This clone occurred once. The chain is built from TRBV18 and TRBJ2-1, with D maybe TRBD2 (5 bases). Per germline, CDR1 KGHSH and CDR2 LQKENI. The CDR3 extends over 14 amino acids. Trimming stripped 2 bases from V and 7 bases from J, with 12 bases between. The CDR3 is CASSPESGSNEQFF. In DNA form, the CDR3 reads TGTGCCAGCTCACCAGAGAGCGGAAGTAATGAGCAGTTCTTC.

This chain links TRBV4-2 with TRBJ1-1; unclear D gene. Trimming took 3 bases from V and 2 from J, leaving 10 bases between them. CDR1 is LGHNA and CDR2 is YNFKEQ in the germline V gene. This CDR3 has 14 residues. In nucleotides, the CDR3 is TGTGCCAGCAGCCACAAAAGGGATAACACTGAAGCTTTCTTT. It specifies CASSHKRDNTEAFF.

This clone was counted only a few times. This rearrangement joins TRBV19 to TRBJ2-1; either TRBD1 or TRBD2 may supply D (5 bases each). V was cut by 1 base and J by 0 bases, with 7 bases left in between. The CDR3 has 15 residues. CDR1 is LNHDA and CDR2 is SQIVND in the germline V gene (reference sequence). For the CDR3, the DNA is TGTGCCAGTAGTATAGGGGGACCCTCCTACAATGAGCAGTTCTTC. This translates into CASSIGGPSYNEQFF.

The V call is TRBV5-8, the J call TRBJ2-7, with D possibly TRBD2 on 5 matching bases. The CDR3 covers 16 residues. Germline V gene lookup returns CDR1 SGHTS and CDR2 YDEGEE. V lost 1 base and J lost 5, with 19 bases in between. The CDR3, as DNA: TGTGCCAGCAGCTTGTCGTCCCGGGGTTTGAGAAACGAGCAGTACTTC. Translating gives CASSLSSRGLRNEQYF.

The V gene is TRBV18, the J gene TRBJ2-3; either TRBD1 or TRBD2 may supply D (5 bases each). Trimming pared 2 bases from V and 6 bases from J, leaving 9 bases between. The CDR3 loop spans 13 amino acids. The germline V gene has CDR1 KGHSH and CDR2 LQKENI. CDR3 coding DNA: TGTGCCAGCTCACCAACCAGGGAGGATACGCAGTATTTT. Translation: CASSPTREDTQYF.

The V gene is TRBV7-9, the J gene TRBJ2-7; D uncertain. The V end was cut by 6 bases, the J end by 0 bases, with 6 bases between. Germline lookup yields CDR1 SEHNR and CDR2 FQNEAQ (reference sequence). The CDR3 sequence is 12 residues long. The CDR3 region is CASSKLSYEQYF. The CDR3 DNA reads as TGTGCCAGCAGTAAGCTCTCCTACGAGCAGTACTTC.

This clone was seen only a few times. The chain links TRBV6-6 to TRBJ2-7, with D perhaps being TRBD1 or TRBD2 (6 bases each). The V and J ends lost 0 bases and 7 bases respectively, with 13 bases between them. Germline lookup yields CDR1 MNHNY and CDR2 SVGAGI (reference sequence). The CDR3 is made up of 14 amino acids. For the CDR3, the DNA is TGTGCCAGCAGTTACTCGAACGGGGGCTATGAGCAGTACTTC. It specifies CASSYSNGGYEQYF.

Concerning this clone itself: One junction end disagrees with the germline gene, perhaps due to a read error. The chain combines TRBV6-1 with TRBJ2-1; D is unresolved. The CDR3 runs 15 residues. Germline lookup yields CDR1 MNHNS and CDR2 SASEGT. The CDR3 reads CASSESWVAYIEQFF. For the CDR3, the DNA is TGTGCCAGCAGTGAATCCTGGGTGGCCTACATTGAGCAGTTCTTC.

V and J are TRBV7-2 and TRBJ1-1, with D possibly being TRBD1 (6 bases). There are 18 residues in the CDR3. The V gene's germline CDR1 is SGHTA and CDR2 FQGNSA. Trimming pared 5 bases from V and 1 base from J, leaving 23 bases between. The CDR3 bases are TGTGCCAGCAGCCCCACGACCTACAGGGTAGCGGGGAACACTGAAGCTTTCTTT. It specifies CASSPTTYRVAGNTEAFF.

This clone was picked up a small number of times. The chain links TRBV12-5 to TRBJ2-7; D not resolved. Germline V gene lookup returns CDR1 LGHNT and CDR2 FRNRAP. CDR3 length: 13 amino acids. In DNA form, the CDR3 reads TGTGCCCTTTCCGAAGACACCAGCTACGAGCAGTACTTC. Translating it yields CALSEDTSYEQYF.

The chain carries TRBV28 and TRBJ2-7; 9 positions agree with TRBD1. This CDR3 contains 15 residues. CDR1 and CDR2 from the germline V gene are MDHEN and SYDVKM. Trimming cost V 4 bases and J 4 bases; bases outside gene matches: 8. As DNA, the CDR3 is TGTGCCAGCAGTTCCTTTCCGGGACAGGGTTACGAGCAGTACTTC. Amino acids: CASSSFPGQGYEQYF.

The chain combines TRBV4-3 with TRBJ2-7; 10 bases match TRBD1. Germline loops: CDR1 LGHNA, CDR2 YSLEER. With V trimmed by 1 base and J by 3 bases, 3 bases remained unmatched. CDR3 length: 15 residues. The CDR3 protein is CASSQGQGAHYEQYF. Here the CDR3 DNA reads TGCGCCAGCAGCCAAGGACAGGGGGCTCACTACGAGCAGTACTTC.

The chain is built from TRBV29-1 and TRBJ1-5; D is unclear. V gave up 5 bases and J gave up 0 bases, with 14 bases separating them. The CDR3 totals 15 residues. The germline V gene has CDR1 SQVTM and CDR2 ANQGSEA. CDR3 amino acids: CSVSSGVYSNQPQHF. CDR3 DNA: TGCAGCGTTTCCTCCGGGGTTTATAGCAATCAGCCCCAGCATTTT. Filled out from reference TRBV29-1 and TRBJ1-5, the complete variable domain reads SAVISQKPSRDICQRGTSLTIQCQVDSQVTMMFWYRQQPGQSLTLIATANQGSEATYESGFVIDKFPISRPNLTFSTLTVSNMSPEDSSIYLCSVSSGVYSNQPQHFGDGTRLSIL.

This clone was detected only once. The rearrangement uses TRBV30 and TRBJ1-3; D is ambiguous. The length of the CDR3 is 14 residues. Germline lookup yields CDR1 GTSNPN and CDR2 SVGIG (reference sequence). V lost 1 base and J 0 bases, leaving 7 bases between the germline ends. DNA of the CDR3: TGTGCCTGGAGTGGGTTTTCCTCTGGAAACACCATATATTTT. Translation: CAWSGFSSGNTIYF.

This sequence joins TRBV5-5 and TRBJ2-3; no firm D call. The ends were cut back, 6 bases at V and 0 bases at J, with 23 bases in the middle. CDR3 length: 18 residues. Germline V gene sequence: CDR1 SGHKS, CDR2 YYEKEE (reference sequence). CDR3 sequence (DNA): TGTGCCAGCATCCGTGCGGCCACTTCCGGAGCTAGCACAGATACGCAGTATTTT. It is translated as CASIRAATSGASTDTQYF.

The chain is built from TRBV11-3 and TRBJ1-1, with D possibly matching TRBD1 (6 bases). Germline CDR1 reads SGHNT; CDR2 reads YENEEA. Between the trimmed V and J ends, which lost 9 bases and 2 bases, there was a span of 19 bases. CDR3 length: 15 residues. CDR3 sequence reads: CASKRTADPNTEAFF. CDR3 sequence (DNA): TGTGCCAGTAAAAGGACAGCGGACCCTAACACTGAAGCTTTCTTT. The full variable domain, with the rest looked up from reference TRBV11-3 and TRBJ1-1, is EAGVVQSPRYKIIEKKQPVAFWCNPISGHNTLYWYLQNLGQGPELLIRYENEEAVDDSQLPKDRFSAERLKGVDSTLKIQPAELGDSAVYLCASKRTADPNTEAFFGQGTRLTVV.

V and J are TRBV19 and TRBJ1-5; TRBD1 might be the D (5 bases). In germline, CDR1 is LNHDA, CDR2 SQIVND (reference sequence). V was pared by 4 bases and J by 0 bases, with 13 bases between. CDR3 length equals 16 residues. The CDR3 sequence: CASSTWTGLSNQPQHF. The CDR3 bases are TGTGCCAGTAGTACCTGGACGGGACTTAGCAATCAGCCCCAGCATTTT.

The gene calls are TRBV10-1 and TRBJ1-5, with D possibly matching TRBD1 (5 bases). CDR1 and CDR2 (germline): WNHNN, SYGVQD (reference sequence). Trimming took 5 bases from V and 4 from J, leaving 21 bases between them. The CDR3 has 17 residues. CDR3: CASSKSRGTVGNQPQHF. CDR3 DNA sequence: TGCGCCAGCAGTAAATCCCGGGGGACGGTAGGTAATCAGCCCCAGCATTTT.

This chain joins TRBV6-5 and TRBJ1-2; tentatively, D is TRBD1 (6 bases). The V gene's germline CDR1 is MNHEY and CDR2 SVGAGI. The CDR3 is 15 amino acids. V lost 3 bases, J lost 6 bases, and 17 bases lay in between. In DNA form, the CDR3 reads TGTGCCAGCAGTTATTCCCGGACAGCCATCCATGGCTACACCTTC. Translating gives CASSYSRTAIHGYTF.

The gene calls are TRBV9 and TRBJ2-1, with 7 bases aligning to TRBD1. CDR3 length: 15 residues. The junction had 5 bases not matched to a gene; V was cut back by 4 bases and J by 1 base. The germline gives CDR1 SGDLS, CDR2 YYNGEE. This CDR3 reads CASSSTGASYNEQFF. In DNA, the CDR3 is TGTGCCAGCAGCTCCACAGGGGCGTCCTACAATGAGCAGTTCTTC.

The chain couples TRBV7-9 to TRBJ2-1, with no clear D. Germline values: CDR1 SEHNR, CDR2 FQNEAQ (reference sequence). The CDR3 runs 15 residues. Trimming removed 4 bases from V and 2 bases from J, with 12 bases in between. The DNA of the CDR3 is TGTGCCAGCAGCTCGACAACAGTACCCTACAATGAGCAGTTCTTC. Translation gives CASSSTTVPYNEQFF.

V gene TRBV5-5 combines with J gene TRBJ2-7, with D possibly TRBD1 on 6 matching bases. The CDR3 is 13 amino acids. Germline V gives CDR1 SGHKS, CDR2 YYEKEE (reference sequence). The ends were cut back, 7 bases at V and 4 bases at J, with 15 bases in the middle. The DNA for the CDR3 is TGTGCCAGCCGGAGGACAGCCTTATACGAGCAGTACTTC. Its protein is CASRRTALYEQYF.